The 21 T cell receptor beta chains below were found in one sample sequenced in a study of T cells in Graves' hyperthyroidism and ophthalmopathy. Amplification yielded TCR beta CDR3 regions, with RNA transcripts as the source. HTBI primers drove first-round RT-PCR of the TCR CDR3. Using its own MiXCR run on the multiplex PCR reads, TCRdb lists one record per CDR3 protein. There are 360,000 or so distinct CDR3 sequences in the sample; 18% occur only once, and 15% to 19% lies in the top ten. The source material was blood. The receptors stem from a woman in her thirties or forties with Graves' ophthalmopathy.

This clonotype occurred many times. This chain joins TRBV18 and TRBJ1-1, with TRBD1 identical over 9 bases. The CDR3 runs 15 residues. CDR1 and CDR2 (germline): KGHSH, LQKENI. J gave up 1 base and V 4 bases, and 4 bases lay outside the gene matches. The CDR3 nucleotides read TGTGCCAGCTCACAGTCGGGACAGGGGAACACTGAAGCTTTCTTT. Its protein is CASSQSGQGNTEAFF.

The chain uses TRBV5-1 and TRBJ2-7, with 12 nucleotides matching TRBD1. The V gene's germline CDR1 is SGHRS and CDR2 YFSETQ. The junction had 12 bases not matched to a gene; V was cut back by 4 bases and J by 7 bases. The CDR3 consists of 16 residues. Here the CDR3 reads CASSLNTGQGAGEQYF. In DNA form, the CDR3 reads TGCGCCAGCAGCCTGAATACGGGACAGGGGGCTGGAGAGCAGTACTTC.

This clonotype was recorded at least ten times. The V gene is TRBV19, the J gene TRBJ2-2; D might be TRBD1 (5 bases). This CDR3 has 17 amino acids. Germline V gene data show CDR1 as LNHDA and CDR2 as SQIVND (reference sequence). V gave up 2 bases and J gave up 6 bases, with 19 bases separating them. The CDR3 is CASSIRGHPGRSGELFF. CDR3 DNA: TGTGCCAGTAGTATACGCGGACACCCCGGACGGTCCGGGGAGCTGTTTTTT. Complete variable domain (other parts from reference TRBV19 and TRBJ2-2): DGGITQSPKYLFRKEGQNVTLSCEQNLNHDAMYWYRQDPGQGLRLIYYSQIVNDFQKGDIAEGYSVSREKKESFPLTVTSAQKNPTAFYLCASSIRGHPGRSGELFFGEGSRLTVL.

The chain recombines TRBV14 with TRBJ2-7; 11 nucleotides align to TRBD2. The CDR3 consists of 16 residues. The germline V gene has CDR1 SGHDN and CDR2 FVKESK. V was pared by 2 bases and J by 2 bases, with 5 bases of the junction left unmatched. CDR3 in DNA: TGTGCCAGCAGCCAAAAGGGACTAGCGGCACCCTACGAGCAGTACTTC. Amino acids: CASSQKGLAAPYEQYF.

This clonotype has more than one count but fewer than ten. The chain couples TRBV19 to TRBJ2-4; 10 nucleotides agree with TRBD2. V lost 1 base, J lost 1 base, and 13 bases stayed unmatched. The CDR3 covers 20 residues. Germline lookup yields CDR1 LNHDA and CDR2 SQIVND (reference sequence). CDR3 sequence: CASSIASVAGGPTAKNIQYF. Written as DNA, the CDR3 is TGTGCCAGTAGTATAGCGAGTGTAGCGGGAGGACCTACGGCCAAAAACATTCAGTACTTC.

This clonotype was observed at least ten times. The chain is built from TRBV27 and TRBJ2-7; the match to TRBD1 covers 8 bases. V dropped 6 bases and J dropped 5; count of bases not matched to a gene: 12. This CDR3 contains 15 residues. Germline CDR1 is MNHEY and CDR2 is SMNVEV (reference sequence). CDR3 coding DNA: TGTGCCAGCAGCTATCCGGACAGGGCGGTCGACGAGCAGTACTTC. Protein product: CASSYPDRAVDEQYF.

Concerning this clonotype itself: A much larger clonotype is one base distant, so this may be a read error. The V gene is TRBV6-2 or TRBV6-3, the J gene TRBJ2-7; maybe TRBD1 (6 bases). This CDR3 has 15 amino acids. V shed 4 bases and J shed 8 bases, with 21 bases lying between them. Per the germline V gene, CDR1 is MNHEY and CDR2 is SVGEGT. The CDR3: CASSSPMTGQYKQYF. The DNA of the CDR3 is TGTGCCAGCAGTTCCCCTATGACAGGCCAGTACAAGCAGTACTTC.

This clonotype was observed many times. This sequence joins TRBV6-5 and TRBJ1-1; D unclear. The ends were cut back, 4 bases at V and 7 bases at J, with 13 bases in the middle. CDR3 size: 13 residues. CDR1 is MNHEY and CDR2 is SVGAGI in the germline V gene. The chain's CDR3 is CASSSTPWVEAFF. The CDR3 DNA is TGTGCCAGCAGTTCCACGCCCTGGGTTGAAGCTTTCTTT.

J is TRBJ1-2 and V is TRBV7-2; 8 positions match TRBD1. The CDR3 covers 14 residues. J lost 6 bases, V lost 5 bases, and 8 bases had no gene match. CDR1 is SGHTA and CDR2 is FQGNSA in the germline V gene. CDR3 nucleotides: TGTGCCAGCAGCACGTCCGGGACAGGCGATGGCTACACCTTC. Encoded protein: CASSTSGTGDGYTF.

The chain is built from TRBV27 and TRBJ2-7, with D unclear. CDR3 length: 12 residues. Looked up from germline, CDR1 is MNHEY and CDR2 is SMNVEV (reference sequence). Deletions cut 2 bases from V and 5 bases from J, with 7 bases between. For the CDR3, the DNA is TGTGCCAGCAGTTTACTGTCGGACGAGCAGTACTTC. It specifies CASSLLSDEQYF.

This clonotype was counted many times. The V and J genes are TRBV4-1 and TRBJ1-5, with D uncertain. The CDR3 contains 16 residues. The germline V and J ends were trimmed by 0 bases and 6 bases, with 15 bases remaining between them. Germline V gene sequence: CDR1 MGHRA, CDR2 YSYEKL. CDR3 coding DNA: TGCGCCAGCAGCCAAGATACCCTCGAGCTGCGTCAGCCCCAGCATTTT. This encodes CASSQDTLELRQPQHF.

This clonotype was seen a handful of times. A single base separates this from a much larger clone, so it may be a read error. The chain carries TRBV7-6 and TRBJ1-1, with unresolved D. The CDR3 is 16 residues long. Germline values: CDR1 SGHVS, CDR2 FNYEAQ. The CDR3 spells CAISPILDPRNTEAFF. CDR3 sequence (DNA): TGTGCCATCAGCCCTATTCTGGACCCACGGAACACTGAAGCTTTCTTT.

This clonotype was picked up many times. The V call is TRBV5-1, the J call TRBJ1-2, with 8 bases that match TRBD1. Germline V CDR1 and CDR2: SGHRS, YFSETQ. This CDR3 spans 15 amino acids. Trimming took 4 bases from V and 4 from J; bases not matched to a gene: 9. The DNA for the CDR3 is TGCGCCAGCAGCCCCACCCTGGACAGGGTCTATGGCTACACCTTC. It codes for CASSPTLDRVYGYTF.

This clonotype was seen more than once but under ten times. The chain links TRBV7-2 to TRBJ2-7; unclear D gene. This CDR3 is 11 amino acids long. Germline CDR1 and CDR2: SGHTA and FQGNSA. V was trimmed by 5 bases and J by 6 bases, leaving 8 bases between them. CDR3 amino acids: CASSPLLEQYF. CDR3 DNA sequence: TGTGCCAGCAGCCCACTACTCGAGCAGTACTTC.

This chain uses TRBV7-9 with TRBJ2-1, with 8 bases matching TRBD1. Germline CDR1 is SEHNR and CDR2 is FQNEAQ (reference sequence). The CDR3 contains 15 residues. The trim removed 2 bases at V and 7 bases at J, leaving 7 bases unmatched. CDR3 region: CASSLRSGQGNEQFF. Here the CDR3 DNA reads TGTGCCAGCAGCTTACGGTCTGGACAGGGAAATGAGCAGTTCTTC.

This clonotype was found many times. CDR3 DNA sequence: TGTGCCAGCAGCCACCGATTTTCAGATACGCAGTATTTT. It specifies CASSHRFSDTQYF. The chain recombines TRBV14 with TRBJ2-3; D is undetermined. V was cut by 3 bases and J by 4 bases, with 8 bases left in between. Germline-derived CDR1 and CDR2 are SGHDN and FVKESK. The CDR3 runs to 13 residues.

This clonotype showed up many times. The chain links TRBV28 to TRBJ1-1, with a weak D call TRBD1 (6 bases). Trimming cost V 8 bases and J 11 bases, with 15 bases left between them. CDR1 MDHEN and CDR2 SYDVKM come from the germline V gene. This CDR3 comprises 11 residues. Here the CDR3 reads CASYIGGNAFF. DNA of the CDR3: TGTGCCAGCTACATAGGGGGAAATGCTTTCTTT.

A word on this clonotype: A much larger clone lies a single base off, so this may be a read error. The J gene is TRBJ2-7, the V gene TRBV7-8, with TRBD1 identical over 8 bases. Germline V lookup: CDR1 SGHVS, CDR2 FQNEAQ. The CDR3 length is 17 residues. In DNA, the CDR3 is TGTGCCAGCAGCTTAGAATTCTGGCGGGCAGGGGGCTACAAGCAGTACTTC. It codes for CASSLEFWRAGGYKQYF.

This clonotype was seen more than once but under ten times. The J gene is TRBJ1-1, the V gene TRBV28; D gene ambiguous. The germline CDR1 and CDR2 sequences are MDHEN and SYDVKM. The CDR3 is 13 residues long. V gave up 1 base and J gave up 3 bases, with 6 bases separating them. CDR3 protein: CASSLLAYTEAFF. In DNA form, the CDR3 reads TGTGCCAGCAGTTTATTGGCCTACACTGAAGCTTTCTTT.

At least ten counts were recorded for this clonotype. The chain has TRBV12-3 or TRBV12-4 and TRBJ1-5, with no clear D. CDR3 length: 15 amino acids. Trimming cost V 3 bases and J 3 bases, with 12 bases left between them. CDR3 sequence reads: CASSFSPAYNQPQHF. Here the CDR3 DNA reads TGTGCCAGCAGTTTCTCTCCTGCCTACAATCAGCCCCAGCATTTT.

A few counts support this clonotype. CDR3 loop: CASSTVDSPYEQYF. CDR3 sequence (DNA): TGTGCCAGCAGCACCGTTGACTCCCCCTACGAGCAGTACTTC. The rearrangement links TRBV7-9 to TRBJ2-7; no clear D gene. This CDR3 has 14 residues. Germline assignment: CDR1 SEHNR and CDR2 FQNEAQ (reference sequence). V gave up 5 bases and J gave up 2 bases, with 13 bases separating them.